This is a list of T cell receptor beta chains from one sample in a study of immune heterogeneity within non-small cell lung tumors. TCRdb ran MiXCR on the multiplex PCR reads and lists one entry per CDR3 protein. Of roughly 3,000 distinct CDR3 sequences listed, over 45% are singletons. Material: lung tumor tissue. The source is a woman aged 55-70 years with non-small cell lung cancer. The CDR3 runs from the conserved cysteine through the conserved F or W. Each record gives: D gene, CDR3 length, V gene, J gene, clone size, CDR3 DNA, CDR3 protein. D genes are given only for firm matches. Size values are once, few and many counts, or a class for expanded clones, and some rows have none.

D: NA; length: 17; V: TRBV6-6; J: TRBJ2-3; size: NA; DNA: TGTGCCAGCAGTTACTCGGGAGAGGGGGGTAGCACAGATACGCAGTATTTT; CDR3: CASSYSGEGGSTDTQYF
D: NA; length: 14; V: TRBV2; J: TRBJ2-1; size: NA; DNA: TGTGCCAGCAAGGAGGGGGAGGGGGGCAATGAGCAGTTCTTC; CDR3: CASKEGEGGNEQFF
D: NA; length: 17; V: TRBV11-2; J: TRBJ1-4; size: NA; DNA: TGTGCCAGCAGCTTAGTAGGGGGGGATCCAACTAATGAAAAACTGTTTTTT; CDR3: CASSLVGGDPTNEKLFF
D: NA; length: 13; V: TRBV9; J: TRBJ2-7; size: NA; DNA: TGTGCCAGCAGCGCCTCGGAGGGCTACGAGCAGTACTTC; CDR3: CASSASEGYEQYF
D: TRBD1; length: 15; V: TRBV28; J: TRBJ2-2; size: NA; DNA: TGTGCCAGCAATTCCGGGACAGGGGGCTTCGGGGAGCTGTTTTTT; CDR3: CASNSGTGGFGELFF
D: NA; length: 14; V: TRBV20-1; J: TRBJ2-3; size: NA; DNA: TGCAGTGCTAGTACAGTCTCTAGCACAGATACGCAGTATTTT; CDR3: CSASTVSSTDTQYF
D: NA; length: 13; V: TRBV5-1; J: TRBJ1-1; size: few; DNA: TGCGCCAGCAGCTTGGTACAGGGCACTGAAGCTTTCTTT; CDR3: CASSLVQGTEAFF
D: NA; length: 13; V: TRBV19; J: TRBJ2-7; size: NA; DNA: TGTGCCAGTAGTATTGGCAGGGCCTACGAGCAGTACTTC; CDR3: CASSIGRAYEQYF
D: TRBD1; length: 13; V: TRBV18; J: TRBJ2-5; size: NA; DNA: TGTGCCAGCTCACCGGGGGACAGGGAGACCCAGTACTTC; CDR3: CASSPGDRETQYF
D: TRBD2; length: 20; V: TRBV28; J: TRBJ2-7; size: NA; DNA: TGTGCCAGCAGTTTCAAGGGAGGGGACCCCACGAGAGCGGGCAAGGTAAAGCAGTACTTC; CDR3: CASSFKGGDPTRAGKVKQYF
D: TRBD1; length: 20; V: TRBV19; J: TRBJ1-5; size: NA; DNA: TGTGCCAGTAGTATAAGGACTTTTGCGGGACAGGGCGGGGGCAATCAGTCCCAGCATTTT; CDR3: CASSIRTFAGQGGGNQSQHF
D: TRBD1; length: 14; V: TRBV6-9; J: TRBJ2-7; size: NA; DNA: TGTGCCAGCAGTTCCCGGGACAGCACCTACGAGCAGTACTTC; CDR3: CASSSRDSTYEQYF
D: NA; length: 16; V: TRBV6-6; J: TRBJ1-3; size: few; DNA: TGTGCCAGCAGTTACCGCTCTAGGACAGCCGGAAACACCATATATTTT; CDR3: CASSYRSRTAGNTIYF
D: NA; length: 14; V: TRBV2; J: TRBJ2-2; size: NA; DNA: TGTGCCAGCGGTCCGGGACAGAACACCGGGGAGCTGTTTTTT; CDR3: CASGPGQNTGELFF
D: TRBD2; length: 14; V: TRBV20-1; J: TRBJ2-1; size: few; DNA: TGCAGCCTCACCTTTAGCGGGCTGTACAATGAGCAGTTCTTC; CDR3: CSLTFSGLYNEQFF
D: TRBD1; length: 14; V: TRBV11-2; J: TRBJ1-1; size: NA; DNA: TGTGCCAGCAGCTCAACCAGGGGGTACACTGAAGCTTTCTTT; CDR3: CASSSTRGYTEAFF
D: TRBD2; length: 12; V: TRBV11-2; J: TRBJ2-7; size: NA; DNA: TGTGCCAGCAGCCGGGGGGCCTACGAGCAGTACTTC; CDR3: CASSRGAYEQYF
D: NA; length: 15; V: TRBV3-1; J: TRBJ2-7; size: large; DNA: TGTGCCAGCAGCCAAACAGCGGGACAAACCTACGAGCAGTACTTC; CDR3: CASSQTAGQTYEQYF
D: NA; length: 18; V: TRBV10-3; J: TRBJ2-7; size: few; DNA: TGTGCCATCAGTGAGTCGTCGGGACTGAGTAGGGTGGGATCCGAGCAGTACTTC; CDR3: CAISESSGLSRVGSEQYF
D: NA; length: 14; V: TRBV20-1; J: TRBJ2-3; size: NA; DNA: TGCAGTGCTAGAGAGGCCAGTGGCACAGATACGCAGTATTTT; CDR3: CSAREASGTDTQYF
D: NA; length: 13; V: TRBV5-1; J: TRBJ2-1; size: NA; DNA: TGCGCCAGCAGCTTGGTAGGCTTGAGGGAGCAGTTCTTC; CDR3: CASSLVGLREQFF
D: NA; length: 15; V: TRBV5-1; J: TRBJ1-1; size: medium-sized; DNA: TGCGCCAGCAGCTCGGGGGGGGCCGCAAACACTGAAGCTTTCTTT; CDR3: CASSSGGAANTEAFF
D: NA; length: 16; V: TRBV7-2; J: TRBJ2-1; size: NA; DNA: TGTGCCAGCAGCTTAGCTGGGGGAGGGGGGTCCAATGAGCAGTTCTTC; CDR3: CASSLAGGGGSNEQFF
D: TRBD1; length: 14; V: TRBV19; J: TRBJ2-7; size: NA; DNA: TGTGCCAGTAGTACCAAGACAGGGCCCTACGAGCAGTACTTC; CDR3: CASSTKTGPYEQYF
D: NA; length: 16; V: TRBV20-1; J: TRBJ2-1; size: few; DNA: TGCAGTGCTAGAACACAGGGAGCCCAGAACTACAATGAGCAGTTCTTC; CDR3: CSARTQGAQNYNEQFF
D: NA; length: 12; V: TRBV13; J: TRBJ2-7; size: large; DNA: TGTGCCAGCGCTCGGGGAACAAGAGAGCAGTACTTC; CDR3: CASARGTREQYF
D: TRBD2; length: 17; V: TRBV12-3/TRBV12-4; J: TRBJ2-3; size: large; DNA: TGTGCCAGCAGTTACCCCGAGGTAGCGGGAGGCACAGATACGCAGTATTTT; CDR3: CASSYPEVAGGTDTQYF
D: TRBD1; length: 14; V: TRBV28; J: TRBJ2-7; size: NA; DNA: TGTGCCAGCAGAGAGCAGACAGGGGCGAGTGAGCAGTACTTC; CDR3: CASREQTGASEQYF
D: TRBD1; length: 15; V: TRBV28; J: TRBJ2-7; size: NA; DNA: TGTGCCAGCAGCCCCTGGGACAGGGTGGGGTACGAGCAGTACTTC; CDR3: CASSPWDRVGYEQYF
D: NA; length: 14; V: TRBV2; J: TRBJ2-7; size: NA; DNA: TGTGCCAGCAGTGAATGGGTCCTAGCCTACGAGCAGTACTTC; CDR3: CASSEWVLAYEQYF
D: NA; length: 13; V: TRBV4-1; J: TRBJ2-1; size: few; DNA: TGCGCCAGCAGCCGGGGACCAGACAATGAGCAGTTCTTC; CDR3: CASSRGPDNEQFF
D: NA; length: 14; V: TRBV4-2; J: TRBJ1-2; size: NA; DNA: TGTGCCAGCAGCCAAGGCAGGGGAGGATATGGCTACACCTTC; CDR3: CASSQGRGGYGYTF
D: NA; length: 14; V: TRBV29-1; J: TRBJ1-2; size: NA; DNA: TGCAGCGTTGAACAAAACGGGGTCGGTTATGGCTACACCTTC; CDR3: CSVEQNGVGYGYTF
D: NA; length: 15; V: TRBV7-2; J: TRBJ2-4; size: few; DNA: TGTGCCAGCAGCTTGGGGGGCGCGGGGGAAAACATTCAGTACTTC; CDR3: CASSLGGAGENIQYF
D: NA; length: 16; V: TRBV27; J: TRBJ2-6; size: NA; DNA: TGTGCCAGCAGTTTATTTGCCGTCTCTGGGGCCAACGTCCTGACTTTC; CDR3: CASSLFAVSGANVLTF
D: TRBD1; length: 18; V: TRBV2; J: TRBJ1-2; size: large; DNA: TGTGCCAGCAGTGAATACGGGGGGGGGACAGGGAGGAACTATGGCTACACCTTC; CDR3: CASSEYGGGTGRNYGYTF
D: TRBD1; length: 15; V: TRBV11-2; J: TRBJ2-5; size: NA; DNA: TGTGCCAGCAGCTTAGGGGACAGGGGAGAAGAGACCCAGTACTTC; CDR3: CASSLGDRGEETQYF
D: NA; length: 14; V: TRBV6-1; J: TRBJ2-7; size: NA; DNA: TGTGCCAGCAATATGGACGCAGGAGGCAGCGTGCAGTACTTC; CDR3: CASNMDAGGSVQYF
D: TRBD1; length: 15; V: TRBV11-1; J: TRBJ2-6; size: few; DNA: TGTGCCAGCAGCCGGACAGGGGGTGGGGCCAACGTCCTGACTTTC; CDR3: CASSRTGGGANVLTF
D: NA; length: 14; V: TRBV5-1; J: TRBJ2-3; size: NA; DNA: TGTGCCAGCAGCTTGGCCTCAGGATGGGCTACGCAGTATTTT; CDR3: CASSLASGWATQYF
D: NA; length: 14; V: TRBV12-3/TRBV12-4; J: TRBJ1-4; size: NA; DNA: TGTGCCAGCAGTTGGGTCCTAGATAAGGGAAAACTGTCTTTT; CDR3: CASSWVLDKGKLSF
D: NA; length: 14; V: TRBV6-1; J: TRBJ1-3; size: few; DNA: TGTGCCAGAAGAACAGGGCGCTCTGGAAACACCATATATTTT; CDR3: CARRTGRSGNTIYF
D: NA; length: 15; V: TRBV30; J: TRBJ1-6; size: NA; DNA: TGTGCCTGGAGTCTAGAAAGCTCCTATAATTCACCCCTCCACTTT; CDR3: CAWSLESSYNSPLHF
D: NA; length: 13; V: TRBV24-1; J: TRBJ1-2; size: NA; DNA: TGTGCCACCAGTGACCGCAATACCTATGGCTACACCTTC; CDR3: CATSDRNTYGYTF
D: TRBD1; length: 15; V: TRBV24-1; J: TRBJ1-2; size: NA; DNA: TGTGCCACCAGTGATGGACAGGGTGTGAACTATGGCTACACCTTC; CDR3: CATSDGQGVNYGYTF
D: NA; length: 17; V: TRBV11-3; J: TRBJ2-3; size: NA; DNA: TGTGCCAGCAGCAAAAGGAGAACGGGAACAAGCACAGATACGCAGTATTTT; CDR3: CASSKRRTGTSTDTQYF
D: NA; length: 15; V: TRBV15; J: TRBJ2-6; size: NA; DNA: TGTGCCACCAGCAGAGATCGGTCTGGGGCCAACGTCCTGACTTTC; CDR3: CATSRDRSGANVLTF
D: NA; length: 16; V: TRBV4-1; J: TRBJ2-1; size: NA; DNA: TGCGCCAGCAGCCAGAATATCCTAGCCATTCAGGCCGAGCAGTTCTTC; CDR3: CASSQNILAIQAEQFF
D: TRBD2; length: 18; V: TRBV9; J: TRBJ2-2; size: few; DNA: TGTGCCAGCAGCGTAGTGGGGGCTAGCGGGACAAACACCGGGGAGCTGTTTTTT; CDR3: CASSVVGASGTNTGELFF
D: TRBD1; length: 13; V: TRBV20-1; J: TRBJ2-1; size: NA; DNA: TGCAGTGCTCCCGGGACAGGGGCTAGTGAGCAGTTCTTC; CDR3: CSAPGTGASEQFF